A single T cell receptor (beta chain) is shown here with its context. Profiled with immunoSEQ multiplex PCR; TCRdb holds only in-frame clones, not every one. There are 540,000 or so clones in the sample; about 80% occur only once, and more than 0.01% lies in the top ten. Trimming took 3 bases from V and 2 from J; bases not matched to a gene: 4. Germline lookup yields CDR1 SGHNT and CDR2 YYREEE (reference sequence). This CDR3 is 15 amino acids long. This sample is drawn from a study of shared T cell receptors in the human thymus. The sample was also reused in another study, on human thymus T cells. This second study notes: All donors were healthy Finnish infants who were undergoing corrective surgery to treat congenital heart defects. What appeared biased in thymic and blood repertoires was the usage of V and J genes.

The TCR comes from a boy under two years old with a congenital heart defect. The specimen sequenced was thymocytes. J is TRBJ2-7 and V is TRBV5-4, with 11 nucleotides matching TRBD1. DNA of the CDR3: TGTGCCAGCAGCTCCCGGGACAGGGGGGCCTACGAGCAGTACTTC. This codes for CASSSRDRGAYEQYF.